The clone carrying this T cell receptor beta chain was found many times. The TCR beta CDR3 regions underwent amplification using RNA transcripts as the source. The HTBI primer set drove a first-round RT-PCR of the TCR CDR3. TCRdb recomputed calls from the multiplex PCR reads with MiXCR, one row per CDR3 protein. In the table there are roughly 280,000 distinct CDR3 sequences, about 20% of which are singletons. The V end lost 0 bases, the J end lost 0 bases, and 7 bases lay between the germline ends. Germline CDR1 and CDR2: MNHEY and SVGEGT. The CDR3 totals 15 residues. This entry is derived from a study of T cells in Graves' hyperthyroidism and ophthalmopathy.

This sequence originates from a man aged 30-40 years with Graves' ophthalmopathy. The V and J genes are TRBV6-2 or TRBV6-3 and TRBJ2-3; no definite D call. The material sequenced was blood. This chain's CDR3 is CASSYSRPSTDTQYF. CDR3 bases: TGTGCCAGCAGTTACTCCCGGCCAAGCACAGATACGCAGTATTTT.